Presented here are 22 T cell receptor beta chains from one specimen sequenced in a study of T cell responses to AZD1222 COVID-19 vaccine. Repertoires were generated with immunoSEQ multiplex PCR, while TCRdb's copy carries only in-frame clones and drops some. Here the sample spans 150,000 to 250,000 clones, roughly nine tenths being singletons. Sample: peripheral blood, taken 28 days after the second AZD1222 dose. The origin of the receptors is an adult who received the AZD1222 COVID-19 vaccine.

The chain couples TRBV27 to TRBJ1-6; 11 positions agree with TRBD1. The CDR3 loop spans 15 amino acids. Germline lookup yields CDR1 MNHEY and CDR2 SMNVEV (reference sequence). J gave up 10 bases and V 7 bases, and 9 bases lay outside the gene matches. The CDR3 bases are TGTGCCAGCACCAGGACAGGGGGCGCGAAATCACCCCTCCACTTT. Its protein product is CASTRTGGAKSPLHF.

The chain couples TRBV27 to TRBJ1-1; possibly TRBD1 for D (6 bases). The length of the CDR3 is 15 residues. V shed 6 bases and J shed 3 bases, with 17 bases lying between them. The germline CDR1 and CDR2 sequences are MNHEY and SMNVEV (reference sequence). Here the CDR3 DNA reads TGTGCCAGCAGAACGACTGGGACACCTCACACTGAAGCTTTCTTT. Translating it yields CASRTTGTPHTEAFF.

This chain links TRBV11-3 with TRBJ2-7; D perhaps matches TRBD1 (5 bases). The CDR3 sequence is 14 residues long. With 2 bases removed from V and 6 bases from J, the gap between germline ends came to 14 bases. CDR1 and CDR2 from the germline V gene are SGHNT and YENEEA. CDR3 nucleotide sequence: TGTGCCAGCAGCTTAAAGGGGAACCGAGGCGAGCAGTACTTC. Encoded protein: CASSLKGNRGEQYF.

The chain recombines TRBV7-3 with TRBJ2-1; the D gene is possibly TRBD2 (6 bases). The CDR3 covers 11 residues. Looked up from germline, CDR1 is SGHTA and CDR2 is FQGTGA. The germline V and J ends were trimmed by 3 bases and 9 bases, with 6 bases remaining between them. The CDR3 spells CASSFGGEQFF. CDR3 in DNA: TGTGCCAGCAGCTTCGGGGGTGAGCAGTTCTTC.

This clone was recorded once. CDR3 loop: CASSVGGSGAIREQFF. The CDR3 nucleotides are TGTGCCAGCAGCGTAGGGGGTAGCGGAGCCATCAGGGAGCAGTTCTTC. The chain recombines TRBV9 with TRBJ2-1, with D possibly matching TRBD2 (6 bases). The V end lost 0 bases, the J end lost 10 bases, and 20 bases lay between the germline ends. Looked up from germline, CDR1 is SGDLS and CDR2 is YYNGEE. The CDR3 is 16 residues long. Complete variable domain (other parts from reference TRBV9 and TRBJ2-1): DSGVTQTPKHLITATGQRVTLRCSPRSGDLSVYWYQQSLDQGLQFLIQYYNGEERAKGNILERFSAQQFPDLHSELNLSSLELGDSALYFCASSVGGSGAIREQFFGPGTRLTVL.

V gene TRBV6-9 combines with J gene TRBJ1-2; possible D gene TRBD1, 6 bases. The CDR3 loop spans 14 amino acids. Looked up from germline, CDR1 is MNHGY and CDR2 is SVAAGI. The germline V and J ends were trimmed by 0 bases and 8 bases, with 13 bases remaining between them. The CDR3 region is CASSYSTGLYGYTF. In nucleotides, the CDR3 is TGTGCCAGCAGTTATTCCACAGGGCTTTACGGCTACACCTTC.

The chain is built from TRBV5-1 and TRBJ1-4; D not resolved. V was pared by 2 bases and J by 5 bases, with 10 bases between. The germline CDR1 and CDR2 sequences are SGHRS and YFSETQ. The CDR3 loop spans 14 amino acids. CDR3 protein: CASSFSAGNEKLFF. CDR3 DNA: TGCGCCAGCAGCTTCAGCGCTGGGAATGAAAAACTGTTTTTT.

The chain couples TRBV18 to TRBJ2-1; 11 bases are a match to TRBD2. V lost 5 bases, J lost 2 bases, and 14 bases stayed unmatched. The CDR3 runs 19 residues. Germline CDR1 and CDR2: KGHSH and LQKENI. CDR3 coding DNA: TGTGCCAGCTCATTTCGACTAGCGGGACAATTGGGTCCCTACAATGAGCAGTTCTTC. Its protein product is CASSFRLAGQLGPYNEQFF.

J is TRBJ1-2 and V is TRBV11-3, with TRBD1 matching 10 bases. Germline CDR1 is SGHNT and CDR2 is YENEEA. The CDR3 contains 15 residues. J gave up 2 bases and V 5 bases, and 5 bases lay outside the gene matches. The CDR3 loop is CASSEGQGRNYGYTF. The CDR3 region has the DNA TGTGCCAGCAGCGAGGGACAGGGGCGCAACTATGGCTACACCTTC.

This clone occurred once. The DNA for the CDR3 is TGTGCCAGCAGTCCCACGGATCAGCCCCAGCATTTT. Translation gives CASSPTDQPQHF. The rearrangement uses TRBV27 and TRBJ1-5, with D uncertain. This CDR3 spans 12 amino acids. Germline-derived CDR1 and CDR2 are MNHEY and SMNVEV (reference sequence). V was pared by 5 bases and J by 5 bases, with 7 bases between.

The genes are TRBV11-3 and TRBJ2-7; TRBD2 matches 10 bases. The CDR3 has 15 amino acids. The germline CDR1 and CDR2 sequences are SGHNT and YENEEA. The junction had 10 bases not matched to a gene; V was cut back by 5 bases and J by 6 bases. The CDR3 nucleotides read TGTGCCAGCAGCCCGCCCGGACTAGCGGATTTCGAGCAGTACTTC. Protein: CASSPPGLADFEQYF.

This chain links TRBV7-3 with TRBJ2-1; no definite D call. CDR1 SGHTA and CDR2 FQGTGA come from the germline V gene. The CDR3 sequence is 15 residues long. Trimming left V 5 bases short and J 0 bases short, with 11 bases between. The CDR3 loop reads CASSAQADSYNEQFF. Here the CDR3 DNA reads TGTGCCAGCAGCGCCCAGGCGGACTCCTACAATGAGCAGTTCTTC.

This chain links TRBV14 with TRBJ2-1; D is perhaps TRBD2 (7 bases). V lost 0 bases and J 6 bases, leaving 15 bases between the germline ends. CDR1 SGHDN and CDR2 FVKESK come from the germline V gene. The CDR3 contains 16 residues. CDR3 amino acids: CASSQDGRGGSNEQFF. CDR3 coding DNA: TGTGCCAGCAGCCAAGACGGCAGGGGCGGGAGCAATGAGCAGTTCTTC.

DNA of the CDR3: TGTGCTAGTGCCCCTCAGGGAAGGGACAATCAGCCCCAGCATTTT. Translation: CASAPQGRDNQPQHF. This rearrangement joins TRBV12-5 to TRBJ1-5; possibly TRBD1 for D (5 bases). CDR1 is LGHNT, CDR2 FRNRAP, per germline. V lost 7 bases to trimming and J lost 3 bases, with 16 bases between them. The CDR3 has 15 amino acids.

V is TRBV24-1 and J is TRBJ2-7; D is unresolved. This CDR3 region has 13 residues. V was trimmed by 1 base and J by 4 bases, leaving 7 bases between them. Germline CDR1 KGHDR, CDR2 SFDVKD. The CDR3 loop is CATSDFSGYEQYF. The CDR3 DNA follows: TGTGCCACCAGTGATTTCTCCGGGTACGAGCAGTACTTC.

CDR3 bases: TGTGCCAGCAGTACCTGGGGGGGGGTAACCAAAAACATTCAGTACTTC. Its protein is CASSTWGGVTKNIQYF. The chain links TRBV28 to TRBJ2-4, with 7 bases matching TRBD2. Germline V gives CDR1 MDHEN, CDR2 SYDVKM. Trimming cost V 5 bases and J 2 bases; bases outside gene matches: 9. This CDR3 has 16 amino acids.

This clone has just one count. The rearrangement uses TRBV27 and TRBJ1-4, with TRBD1 matching 7 bases. This CDR3 contains 19 residues. CDR1 is MNHEY and CDR2 is SMNVEV in the germline V gene (reference sequence). Trimming removed 3 bases from V and 4 bases from J; junction bases left unmatched: 17. The CDR3 sequence: CASSFKSLGRTGNNEKLFF. CDR3 nucleotides: TGTGCCAGCAGTTTTAAAAGTCTGGGGCGGACAGGAAATAATGAAAAACTGTTTTTT.

In its sample, this clone was seen once. This CDR3 is CASSLTGTSGRGEQFF. The CDR3 coding sequence is TGTGCCAGCAGCCTAACAGGGACTAGCGGGAGAGGTGAGCAGTTCTTC. The chain couples TRBV14 to TRBJ2-1; 14 bases align to TRBD2. The CDR3 totals 16 residues. CDR1 and CDR2 from the germline V gene are SGHDN and FVKESK. V trimming: 4 bases; J trimming: 9 bases; junction bases outside the gene matches: 8.

The chain employs TRBV29-1 and TRBJ2-3; D possibly corresponds to TRBD2 (6 bases). V was trimmed by 5 bases and J by 3 bases, leaving 21 bases between them. This CDR3 spans 16 amino acids. Germline CDR1 and CDR2: SQVTM and ANQGSEA. CDR3 nucleotides: TGCAGCGTTTCCGCGATGGGACCCGCGGGGACAGATACGCAGTATTTT. This sequence encodes CSVSAMGPAGTDTQYF.

This clone was seen a single time. The chain uses TRBV29-1 and TRBJ2-7; 8 nucleotides align to TRBD1. The CDR3 contains 13 residues. Trimming removed 4 bases from V and 4 bases from J; junction bases left unmatched: 6. Germline assignment: CDR1 SQVTM and CDR2 ANQGSEA. The CDR3 reads CSVVAQGAYEQYF. For the CDR3, the DNA is TGCAGCGTTGTAGCGCAGGGGGCGTACGAGCAGTACTTC.

V is TRBV27 and J is TRBJ1-5; D ambiguous. Germline V lookup: CDR1 MNHEY, CDR2 SMNVEV (reference sequence). The CDR3 is 13 amino acids. V gave up 2 bases and J gave up 4 bases, with 6 bases separating them. CDR3 in amino acids: CASSLVANQPQHF. CDR3 sequence (DNA): TGTGCCAGCAGTTTAGTAGCAAATCAGCCCCAGCATTTT.

The chain employs TRBV11-2 and TRBJ1-2; 12 positions agree with TRBD1. Germline V lookup: CDR1 SGHAT, CDR2 FQNNGV. The junction had 15 bases not matched to a gene; V was cut back by 6 bases and J by 4 bases. The CDR3 covers 18 residues. The DNA for the CDR3 is TGTGCCAGCAGGCCCTTGTGGGACAGGGGGCTGAACGGCTATGGCTACACCTTC. Amino acid sequence: CASRPLWDRGLNGYGYTF.